The 28 T cell receptor beta chains below all came from one sample that was sequenced in a study of STAT5B mutations in CD4+ large granular lymphocyte leukemia. The table came from immunoSEQ multiplex PCR; TCRdb's copy has only in-frame clones and leaves some out. Of 40,000 to 50,000 clones in the sample, about four fifths were seen once. Sequenced sample: CD4+ T cells from blood buffy coats. The receptors come from a human donor in good health.

This clone was recorded once. The gene calls are TRBV18 and TRBJ1-1; no reliable D call. From germline, CDR1 is KGHSH and CDR2 LQKENI. Trimming removed 2 bases from V and 4 bases from J, with 14 bases in between. CDR3 length equals 15 residues. CDR3 in amino acids: CASSPSSVVGTEAFF. The CDR3 region has the DNA TGTGCCAGCTCACCAAGTTCAGTGGTGGGCACTGAAGCTTTCTTT. The variable domain in full, completed from reference TRBV18 and TRBJ1-1, reads NAGVMQNPRHLVRRRGQEARLRCSPMKGHSHVYWYRQLPEEGLKFMVYLQKENIIDESGMPKERFSAEFPKEGPSILRIQQVVRGDSAAYFCASSPSSVVGTEAFFGQGTRLTVV.

The V call is TRBV19, the J call TRBJ1-2; D gene ambiguous. V was clipped by 5 bases and J by 3 bases, with 16 bases between them. There are 15 residues in the CDR3. Germline lookup yields CDR1 LNHDA and CDR2 SQIVND (reference sequence). The CDR3 spells CASSPVGFTDYGYTF. In nucleotides, the CDR3 is TGTGCCAGTAGTCCAGTGGGGTTTACAGACTATGGCTACACCTTC.

The chain employs TRBV5-4 and TRBJ2-3; D is ambiguous. CDR1 and CDR2 (germline): SGHNT, YYREEE (reference sequence). The CDR3 is made up of 14 amino acids. The V end was cut by 0 bases, the J end by 1 base, with 6 bases between. CDR3 DNA: TGTGCCAGCAGCTTGGATCAGGGCACAGATACGCAGTATTTT. This encodes CASSLDQGTDTQYF.

The CDR3 sequence: CASSSRDMNTEAFF. CDR3 coding DNA: TGTGCCAGCAGTTCCCGGGACATGAACACTGAAGCTTTCTTT. V and J are TRBV6-5 and TRBJ1-1, with D possibly matching TRBD1 (6 bases). This CDR3 has 14 residues. V lost 4 bases and J 0 bases, leaving 9 bases between the germline ends. CDR1 and CDR2 (germline): MNHEY, SVGAGI.

This clone was recorded once. This chain connects TRBV5-4 to TRBJ2-5, with TRBD1 matching 7 bases. The CDR3 totals 14 residues. The germline CDR1 and CDR2 sequences are SGHNT and YYREEE (reference sequence). The V and J ends lost 1 base and 1 base, in that order; junction bases with no gene match: 1. CDR3 protein: CASSLRTGQETQYF. The CDR3 bases are TGTGCCAGCAGCTTGAGGACAGGCCAAGAGACCCAGTACTTC.

The chain couples TRBV6-1 to TRBJ1-2; 10 positions agree with TRBD1. Per germline, CDR1 MNHNS and CDR2 SASEGT. CDR3 length equals 14 residues. Germline trimming cut 6 bases from V and 3 bases from J; bases unmatched to any gene: 4. CDR3 nucleotide sequence: TGTGCCAGCAGGGACAGGGGGTTTGACTATGGCTACACCTTC. It specifies CASRDRGFDYGYTF.

CDR3 region: CASSSTDRYNEQFF. The DNA for the CDR3 is TGTGCCAGCAGCTCAACGGACAGATACAATGAGCAGTTCTTC. The chain joins TRBV7-2 to TRBJ2-1, with D possibly being TRBD1 (6 bases). Looked up from germline, CDR1 is SGHTA and CDR2 is FQGNSA. V lost 4 bases, J lost 4 bases, and 11 bases lay in between. This CDR3 comprises 14 residues.

This chain connects TRBV13 to TRBJ2-5, with D perhaps matching TRBD2 (5 bases). In germline, CDR1 is PRHDT, CDR2 FYEKMQ (reference sequence). V was trimmed by 5 bases and J by 11 bases, leaving 12 bases between them. The CDR3 runs 11 residues. DNA for the CDR3: TGTGCCAGCAGCATGTCTGGGGAGCAGTACTTC. This codes for CASSMSGEQYF.

CDR3 sequence: CSASYNEKLFF. The CDR3 nucleotides are TGCAGTGCTTCCTATAATGAAAAACTGTTTTTT. The rearrangement joins TRBV20-1 to TRBJ1-4; D ambiguous. Trimming removed 5 bases at V and 4 bases at J, with 5 bases between. CDR1 and CDR2 (germline): DFQATT, SNEGSKA (reference sequence). The CDR3 spans 11 residues.

Worth noting for this clone: The same CDR3 can be traced to other DNA sequences in this sample. V and J are TRBV7-3 and TRBJ1-1; a possible D gene is TRBD1 (5 bases). The germline V and J ends were trimmed by 5 bases and 1 base, with 11 bases remaining between them. There are 14 residues in the CDR3. Germline V gene data show CDR1 as SGHTA and CDR2 as FQGTGA. CDR3 loop: CASSLGGENTEAFF. The CDR3 nucleotides read TGTGCCAGCAGCCTCGGAGGGGAGAACACTGAAGCTTTCTTT.

The V gene is TRBV9, the J gene TRBJ1-4, with D uncertain. Germline assignment: CDR1 SGDLS and CDR2 YYNGEE. The CDR3 is 15 amino acids. The V end lost 0 bases, the J end lost 0 bases, and 6 bases lay between the germline ends. This CDR3 reads CASSVGAATNEKLFF. In nucleotides, the CDR3 is TGTGCCAGCAGCGTAGGGGCGGCAACTAATGAAAAACTGTTTTTT.

V is TRBV19 and J is TRBJ1-5; 9 bases align to TRBD1. With V trimmed by 5 bases and J by 0 bases, 5 bases remained unmatched. The CDR3 runs 16 residues. Germline V gene sequence: CDR1 LNHDA, CDR2 SQIVND (reference sequence). As DNA, the CDR3 is TGTGCCAGTAGTGTCCTGACAGGGGGTAGCAATCAGCCCCAGCATTTT. This gives the protein CASSVLTGGSNQPQHF.

There are a few counts of this clone. V usage is TRBV7-9 and J usage is TRBJ1-5; no firm D call. The germline V gene has CDR1 SEHNR and CDR2 FQNEAQ (reference sequence). V lost 5 bases, J lost 5 bases, and 13 bases lay in between. This CDR3 has 14 amino acids. The CDR3 sequence is CASSRSGMDQPQHF. The CDR3 DNA sequence: TGTGCCAGCAGCAGATCGGGAATGGATCAGCCCCAGCATTTT.

The chain combines TRBV5-6 with TRBJ1-4; TRBD1 matches at 10 bases. In germline, CDR1 is SGHDT, CDR2 YYEEEE. V lost 4 bases, J lost 5 bases, and 2 bases stayed unmatched. This CDR3 spans 14 amino acids. The CDR3 reads CASSQTGGNEKLFF. The CDR3 DNA reads TGTGCCAGCAGCCAGACAGGGGGCAATGAAAAACTGTTTTTT.

The chain couples TRBV6-1 to TRBJ2-3; 10 nucleotides match TRBD2. Per the germline V gene, CDR1 is MNHNS and CDR2 is SASEGT. Trimming removed 7 bases from V and 4 bases from J; junction bases left unmatched: 8. The CDR3 contains 15 residues. The CDR3 DNA is TGTGCCAGCATTAGCGGTCTAGCGGGGGCAGATACGCAGTATTTT. As protein: CASISGLAGADTQYF.

The chain carries TRBV6-6 and TRBJ2-7; a possible D gene is TRBD2 (6 bases). Germline CDR1 reads MNHNY; CDR2 reads SVGAGI (reference sequence). The CDR3 length is 14 residues. V was shortened by 6 bases and J by 6 bases, with 18 bases between the two germline ends. CDR3 sequence (DNA): TGTGCCAGCAGCAAGGGACGGCTTAGCGGCGAGCAGTACTTC. As protein: CASSKGRLSGEQYF.

J is TRBJ1-1 and V is TRBV7-9; D ambiguous. Germline V lookup: CDR1 SEHNR, CDR2 FQNEAQ (reference sequence). V was trimmed by 5 bases and J by 1 base, leaving 8 bases between them. The CDR3 is 13 amino acids. CDR3 amino acids: CASSPWENTEAFF. CDR3 sequence (DNA): TGTGCCAGCAGCCCTTGGGAGAACACTGAAGCTTTCTTT. Using reference TRBV7-9 and TRBJ1-1 for the parts outside the CDR3, the full variable domain is DTGVSQNPRHKITKRGQNVTFRCDPISEHNRLYWYRQTLGQGPEFLTYFQNEAQLEKSRLLSDRFSAERPKGSFSTLEIQRTEQGDSAMYLCASSPWENTEAFFGQGTRLTVV.

This chain joins TRBV28 and TRBJ2-7; D possibly matches TRBD1 or TRBD2 (6 bases each). Trimming removed 7 bases from V and 3 bases from J, with 10 bases in between. The germline gives CDR1 MDHEN, CDR2 SYDVKM. The CDR3 consists of 12 residues. As DNA, the CDR3 is TGTGCCAGCAAAAGGGGGGTCTACGAGCAGTACTTC. It encodes CASKRGVYEQYF.

This sequence joins TRBV18 and TRBJ2-1; TRBD2 might be the D (5 bases). V dropped 6 bases and J dropped 5 bases, with 11 bases sitting between them. The CDR3 loop spans 13 amino acids. Germline V CDR1 and CDR2: KGHSH, LQKENI. In nucleotides, the CDR3 is TGTGCCAGCTCCCGGGGAGCTAACAATGAGCAGTTCTTC. This encodes CASSRGANNEQFF.

The chain combines TRBV6-5 with TRBJ2-7; D unresolved. The ends were cut back, 5 bases at V and 3 bases at J, with 2 bases in the middle. The CDR3 spans 10 residues. CDR1 is MNHEY and CDR2 is SVGAGI in the germline V gene. The DNA for the CDR3 is TGTGCCAGCAGTGGCTACGAGCAGTACTTC. It is translated as CASSGYEQYF.

The chain carries TRBV6-1 and TRBJ2-7, with D perhaps matching TRBD1 (6 bases). This CDR3 contains 14 residues. Germline V gene sequence: CDR1 MNHNS, CDR2 SASEGT. The V gene lost 1 base and the J gene lost 2 bases, with 9 bases spanning the gap. CDR3 sequence: CASSEGTGTYEQYF. CDR3 nucleotide sequence: TGTGCCAGCAGTGAAGGCACAGGGACCTACGAGCAGTACTTC.

The chain employs TRBV11-1 and TRBJ2-4, with a possible D match to TRBD1 (5 bases). Germline V gene lookup returns CDR1 SGHAT and CDR2 FQDESV (reference sequence). The CDR3 covers 14 residues. Trimming took off 2 bases at V and 0 bases at J, with 5 bases between the two ends. The CDR3 loop is CASSLTGAKNIQYF. The CDR3 DNA reads as TGTGCCAGCAGCTTAACAGGAGCCAAAAACATTCAGTACTTC.

J is TRBJ2-7 and V is TRBV14; D might be TRBD2 (6 bases). The ends were cut back, 0 bases at V and 10 bases at J, with 13 bases in the middle. CDR1 SGHDN and CDR2 FVKESK come from the germline V gene. The CDR3 has 13 residues. The CDR3 coding sequence is TGTGCCAGCAGCCAAGAGGTACGGGAGATCCAGTACTTC. Translated: CASSQEVREIQYF.

The chain joins TRBV5-1 to TRBJ2-3; D not certain. Germline CDR1 reads SGHRS; CDR2 reads YFSETQ. The CDR3 loop spans 14 amino acids. V lost 4 bases and J lost 2, with 11 bases in between. Written as DNA, the CDR3 is TGCGCCAGCAGCATGGCGCTACCCACAGATACGCAGTATTTT. Its translation: CASSMALPTDTQYF.

This rearrangement joins TRBV7-9 to TRBJ1-1, with 9 bases identical to TRBD1. J was trimmed by 3 bases and V by 6 bases; bases with no gene match: 2. This CDR3 has 13 residues. Germline CDR1 SEHNR, CDR2 FQNEAQ (reference sequence). CDR3 DNA sequence: TGTGCCAGCAGTTGGGACAGGGACACTGAAGCTTTCTTT. It is translated as CASSWDRDTEAFF.

The CDR3 region is CASSGGGVASGGETQYF. The CDR3 bases are TGCGCCAGCAGCGGTGGCGGGGTGGCTAGCGGGGGAGAGACCCAGTACTTC. V and J are TRBV5-1 and TRBJ2-5; 10 nucleotides match TRBD2. The CDR3 spans 17 residues. Trimming at V came to 4 bases and at J to 4 bases, leaving 13 bases not matched to a gene. CDR1 is SGHRS, CDR2 YFSETQ, per germline.

V gene TRBV28 combines with J gene TRBJ1-6; D is possibly TRBD1 (5 bases). CDR1 MDHEN and CDR2 SYDVKM come from the germline V gene. The V end was cut by 2 bases, the J end by 8 bases, with 10 bases between. CDR3 length: 14 amino acids. CDR3 DNA: TGTGCCAGCAGTTTAGTGGGGGATTATTCACCCCTCCACTTT. It codes for CASSLVGDYSPLHF. Drawing the rest from reference TRBV28 and TRBJ1-6, the complete variable domain is DVKVTQSSRYLVKRTGEKVFLECVQDMDHENMFWYRQDPGLGLRLIYFSYDVKMKEKGDIPEGYSVSREKKERFSLILESASTNQTSMYLCASSLVGDYSPLHFGNGTRLTVT.

The chain carries TRBV6-5 and TRBJ2-1; D may be TRBD2 (5 bases). Germline CDR1 is MNHEY and CDR2 is SVGAGI. This CDR3 comprises 16 residues. V was trimmed by 2 bases and J by 7 bases, leaving 18 bases between them. The DNA for the CDR3 is TGTGCCAGCAGTTACGAGCCCCGGGGTGGAGGAAATGAGCAGTTCTTC. The encoded protein is CASSYEPRGGGNEQFF.